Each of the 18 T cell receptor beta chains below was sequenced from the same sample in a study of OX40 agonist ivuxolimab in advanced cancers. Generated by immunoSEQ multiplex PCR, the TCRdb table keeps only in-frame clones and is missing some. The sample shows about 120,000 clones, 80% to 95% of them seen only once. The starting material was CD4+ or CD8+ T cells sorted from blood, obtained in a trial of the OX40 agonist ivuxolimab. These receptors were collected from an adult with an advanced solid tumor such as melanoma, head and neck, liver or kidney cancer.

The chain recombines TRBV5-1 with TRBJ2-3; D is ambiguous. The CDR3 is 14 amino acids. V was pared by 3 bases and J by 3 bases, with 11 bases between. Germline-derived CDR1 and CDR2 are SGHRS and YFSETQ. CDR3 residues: CASSSRPETDTQYF. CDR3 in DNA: TGCGCCAGCAGCTCTCGTCCAGAAACAGATACGCAGTATTTT.

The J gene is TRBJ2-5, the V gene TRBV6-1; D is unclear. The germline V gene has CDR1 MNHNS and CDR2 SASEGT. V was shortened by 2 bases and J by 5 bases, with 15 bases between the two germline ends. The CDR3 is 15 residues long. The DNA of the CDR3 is TGTGCCAGCAGTGAAAAGAGGAGTAGTTGGGAGACCCAGTACTTC. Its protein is CASSEKRSSWETQYF.

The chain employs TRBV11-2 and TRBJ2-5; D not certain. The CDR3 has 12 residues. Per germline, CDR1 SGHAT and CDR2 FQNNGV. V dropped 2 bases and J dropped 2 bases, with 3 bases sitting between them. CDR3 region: CASSLLQETQYF. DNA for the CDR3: TGTGCCAGCAGCTTACTGCAAGAGACCCAGTACTTC.

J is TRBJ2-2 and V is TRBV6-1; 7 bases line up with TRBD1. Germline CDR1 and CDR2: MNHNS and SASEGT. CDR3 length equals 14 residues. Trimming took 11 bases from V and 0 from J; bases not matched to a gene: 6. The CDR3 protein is CACTQGTNTGELFF. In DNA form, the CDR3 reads TGTGCCTGTACACAGGGGACGAACACCGGGGAGCTGTTTTTT.

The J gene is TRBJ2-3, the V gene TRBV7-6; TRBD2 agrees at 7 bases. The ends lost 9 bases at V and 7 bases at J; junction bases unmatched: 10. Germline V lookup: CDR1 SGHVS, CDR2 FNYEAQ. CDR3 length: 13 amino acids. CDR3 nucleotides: TGTGCCAGTACCAGAGGACTAGGAAATACGCAGTATTTT. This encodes CASTRGLGNTQYF.

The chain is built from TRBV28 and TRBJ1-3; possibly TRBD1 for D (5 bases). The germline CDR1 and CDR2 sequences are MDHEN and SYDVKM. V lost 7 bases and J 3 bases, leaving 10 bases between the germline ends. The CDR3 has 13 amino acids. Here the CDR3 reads CASTTGGGNTIYF. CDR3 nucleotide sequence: TGTGCCAGCACCACCGGGGGTGGAAACACCATATATTTT.

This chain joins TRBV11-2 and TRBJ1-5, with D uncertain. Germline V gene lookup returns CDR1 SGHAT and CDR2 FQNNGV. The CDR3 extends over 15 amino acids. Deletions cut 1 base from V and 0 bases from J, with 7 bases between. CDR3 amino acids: CASSLGHNSNQPQHF. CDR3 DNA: TGTGCCAGCAGCTTAGGACATAATAGCAATCAGCCCCAGCATTTT. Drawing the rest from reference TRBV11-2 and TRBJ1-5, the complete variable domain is EAGVAQSPRYKIIEKRQSVAFWCNPISGHATLYWYQQILGQGPKLLIQFQNNGVVDDSQLPKDRFSAERLKGVDSTLKIQPAKLEDSAVYLCASSLGHNSNQPQHFGDGTRLSIL.

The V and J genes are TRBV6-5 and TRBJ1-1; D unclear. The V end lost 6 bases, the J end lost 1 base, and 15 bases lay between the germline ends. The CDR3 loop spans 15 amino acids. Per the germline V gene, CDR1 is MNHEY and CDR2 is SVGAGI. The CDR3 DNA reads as TGTGCCAGCAGACCCGCACCCCGGGGGAACACTGAAGCTTTCTTT. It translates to CASRPAPRGNTEAFF.

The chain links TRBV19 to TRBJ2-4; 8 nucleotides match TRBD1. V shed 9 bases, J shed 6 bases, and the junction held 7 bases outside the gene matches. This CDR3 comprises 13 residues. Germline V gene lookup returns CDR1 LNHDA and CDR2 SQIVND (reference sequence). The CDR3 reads CASSVDRGNIQYF. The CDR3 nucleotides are TGTGCCAGCTCCGTCGACAGGGGAAACATTCAGTACTTC.

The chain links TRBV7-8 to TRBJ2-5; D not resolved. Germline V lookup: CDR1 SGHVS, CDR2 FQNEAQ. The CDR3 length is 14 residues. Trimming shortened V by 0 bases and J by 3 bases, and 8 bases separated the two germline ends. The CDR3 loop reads CASSLASRKETQYF. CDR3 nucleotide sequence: TGTGCCAGCAGCTTAGCTAGCAGAAAAGAGACCCAGTACTTC.

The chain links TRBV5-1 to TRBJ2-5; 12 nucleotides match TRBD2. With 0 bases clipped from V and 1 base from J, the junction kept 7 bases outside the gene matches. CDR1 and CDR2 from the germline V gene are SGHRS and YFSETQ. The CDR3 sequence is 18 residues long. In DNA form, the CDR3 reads TGCGCCAGCAGCTTGGTCCCAGGACTAGCGGGATCCCAAGAGACCCAGTACTTC. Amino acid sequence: CASSLVPGLAGSQETQYF.

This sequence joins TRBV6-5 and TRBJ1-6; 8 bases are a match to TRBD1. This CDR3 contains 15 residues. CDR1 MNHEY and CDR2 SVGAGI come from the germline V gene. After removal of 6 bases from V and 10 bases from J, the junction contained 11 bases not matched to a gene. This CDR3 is CASSLLDRVRSPLHF. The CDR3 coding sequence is TGTGCCAGCAGCCTCTTGGACAGGGTGAGATCACCCCTCCACTTT.

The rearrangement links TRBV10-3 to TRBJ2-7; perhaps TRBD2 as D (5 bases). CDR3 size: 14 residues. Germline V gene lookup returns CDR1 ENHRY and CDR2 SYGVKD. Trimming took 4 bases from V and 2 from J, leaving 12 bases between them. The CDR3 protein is CAISGAGVPYEQYF. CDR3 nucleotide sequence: TGTGCCATCAGTGGGGCGGGTGTTCCCTACGAGCAGTACTTC.

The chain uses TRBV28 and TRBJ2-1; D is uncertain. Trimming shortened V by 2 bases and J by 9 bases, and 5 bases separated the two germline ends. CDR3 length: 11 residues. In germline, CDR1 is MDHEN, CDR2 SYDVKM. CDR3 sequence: CASSLRAEQFF. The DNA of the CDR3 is TGTGCCAGCAGTTTACGGGCTGAGCAGTTCTTC.

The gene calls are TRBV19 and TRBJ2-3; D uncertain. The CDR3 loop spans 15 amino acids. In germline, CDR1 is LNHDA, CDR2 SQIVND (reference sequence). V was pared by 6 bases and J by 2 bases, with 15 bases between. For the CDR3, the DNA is TGTGCCAGTAGCAAGTTAGTCAGTAACACAGATACGCAGTATTTT. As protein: CASSKLVSNTDTQYF.

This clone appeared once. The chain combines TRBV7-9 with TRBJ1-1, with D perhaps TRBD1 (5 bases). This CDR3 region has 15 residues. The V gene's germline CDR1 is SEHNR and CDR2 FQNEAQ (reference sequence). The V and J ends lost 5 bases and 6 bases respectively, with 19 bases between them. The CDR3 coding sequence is TGTGCCAGCAGCCCCCGGGGGGGGGTTGGGTCTGAAGCTTTCTTT. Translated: CASSPRGGVGSEAFF.

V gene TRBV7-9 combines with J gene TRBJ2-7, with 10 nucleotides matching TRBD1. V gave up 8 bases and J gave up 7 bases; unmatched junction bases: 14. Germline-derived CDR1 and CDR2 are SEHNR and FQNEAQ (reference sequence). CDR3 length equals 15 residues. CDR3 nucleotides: TGTGCCAGCGGTTGGGGGGACAGGGGCTCGAGAGAGCAGTACTTC. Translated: CASGWGDRGSREQYF.

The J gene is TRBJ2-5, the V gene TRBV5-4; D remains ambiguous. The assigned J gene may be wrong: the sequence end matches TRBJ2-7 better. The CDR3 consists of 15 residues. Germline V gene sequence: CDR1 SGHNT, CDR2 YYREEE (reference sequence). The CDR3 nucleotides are TGTGCCAGCAGCTTGCCCCGACGGGCAATGAACGAGCAGTACTTC. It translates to CASSLPRRAMNEQYF.